The entry below describes one TCR beta chain. Profiling relied on immunoSEQ multiplex PCR, and the TCRdb table lists in-frame clones only, not all of them. Here the sample spans 75,000 to 95,000 clones, about 85% being singletons. J gave up 0 bases and V 4 bases, and 9 bases lay outside the gene matches. The germline CDR1 and CDR2 sequences are SEHNR and FQNEAQ (reference sequence). The CDR3 length is 17 residues. This sample stems from a study of blood T cell repertoires in COVID-19. Sequenced sample: peripheral blood. The receptor was derived from a man between 45 and 60 years old with acute or convalescent COVID-19. The chain carries TRBV7-9 and TRBJ2-1; 7 bases are shared with TRBD1. In DNA form, the CDR3 reads TGTGCCAGCAGCTCCTCGCGGACAGGTAGCTCCTACAATGAGCAGTTCTTC. Amino acids: CASSSSRTGSSYNEQFF.